Listed here are 31 T cell receptor beta chains from one sample, sequenced in a study of blood T cell repertoires in COVID-19. Generated by immunoSEQ multiplex PCR, the TCRdb table keeps only in-frame clones and is missing some. This table holds fewer than 250,000 clones, under 90% found once. The sequenced material came from peripheral blood. Receptor source: a woman over 75 with COVID-19, enrolled during active disease.

Only one count was recorded for this clone. The DNA for the CDR3 is TGTGCCAGCAGTCCCAGGGGAATCGGGTCGCGGGAGCAGTACTTC. Its translation is CASSPRGIGSREQYF. The chain uses TRBV6-2 or TRBV6-3 and TRBJ2-7; weak D call: TRBD1 (6 bases). V lost 5 bases and J lost 7, with 21 bases in between. The CDR3 is made up of 15 amino acids. Germline CDR1 and CDR2: MNHEY and SVGEGT.

The rearrangement links TRBV6-5 to TRBJ2-7; 11 nucleotides align to TRBD2. CDR1 is MNHEY, CDR2 SVGAGI, per germline. The junction had 1 base not matched to a gene; V was cut back by 6 bases and J by 0 bases. The CDR3 consists of 14 residues. This CDR3 is CASRLAGASYEQYV. In DNA, the CDR3 is TGTGCCAGCAGACTAGCGGGGGCCTCCTACGAGCAGTACGTC.

The chain links TRBV4-3 to TRBJ1-4; tentative D call: TRBD1 (5 bases). V lost 3 bases and J 8 bases, leaving 19 bases between the germline ends. The length of the CDR3 is 16 residues. Germline V lookup: CDR1 LGHNA, CDR2 YSLEER. CDR3 coding DNA: TGCGCCAGCAGCCAGGACCCCCATAGGGGCGGAGAAAAACTGTTTTTT. Its translation: CASSQDPHRGGEKLFF.

This chain joins TRBV7-8 and TRBJ2-1, with 14 positions matching TRBD2. This CDR3 has 18 residues. The V gene's germline CDR1 is SGHVS and CDR2 FQNEAQ. Trimming took 6 bases from V and 4 from J; bases not matched to a gene: 11. This CDR3 reads CASRAGTSGGILYNEQFF. As DNA, the CDR3 is TGTGCCAGCAGAGCCGGGACTAGCGGGGGAATCTTATACAATGAGCAGTTCTTC.

V is TRBV5-4 and J is TRBJ1-1, with D possibly matching TRBD1 (6 bases). V lost 3 bases and J 5 bases, leaving 11 bases between the germline ends. The germline gives CDR1 SGHNT, CDR2 YYREEE (reference sequence). The CDR3 spans 13 residues. DNA for the CDR3: TGTGCCAGCAGCTCTATAGGGGGTACTGAAGCTTTCTTT. It is translated as CASSSIGGTEAFF.

The V and J genes are TRBV5-4 and TRBJ1-2; D might be TRBD1 (5 bases). The CDR3 spans 14 residues. Deletions cut 3 bases from V and 6 bases from J, with 15 bases between. Germline V gene sequence: CDR1 SGHNT, CDR2 YYREEE (reference sequence). The CDR3 DNA reads TGTGCCAGCAGCTCCCGACAGTTGACGGATGGCTACACCTTC. Encoded protein: CASSSRQLTDGYTF. The full variable domain, its missing parts supplied by reference TRBV5-4 and TRBJ1-2, is ETGVTQSPTHLIKTRGQQVTLRCSSQSGHNTVSWYQQALGQGPQFIFQYYREEENGRGNFPPRFSGLQFPNYSSELNVNALELDDSALYLCASSSRQLTDGYTFGSGTRLTVV.

The rearrangement links TRBV19 to TRBJ2-1; 7 bases fit TRBD1. The J segment lost 0 bases and the V segment lost 5 bases, leaving 7 bases of the junction unmatched. The CDR3 consists of 16 residues. Germline V gives CDR1 LNHDA, CDR2 SQIVND (reference sequence). The CDR3 region is CASSGGQASSYNEQFF. CDR3 DNA: TGTGCCAGTAGTGGTGGACAGGCGAGCTCCTACAATGAGCAGTTCTTC.

The chain links TRBV5-8 to TRBJ1-1, with D maybe TRBD1 (6 bases). V dropped 2 bases and J dropped 7 bases, with 18 bases sitting between them. Germline V gives CDR1 SGHTS, CDR2 YDEGEE. CDR3 length: 15 amino acids. The CDR3 loop reads CASSFIGGSGREAFF. The CDR3 DNA reads as TGTGCCAGCAGCTTCATAGGGGGTTCTGGGCGTGAAGCTTTCTTT.

The chain carries TRBV27 and TRBJ1-6; TRBD1 aligns across 8 bases. CDR3 length: 17 residues. V dropped 0 bases and J dropped 8; count of bases not matched to a gene: 9. The germline V gene has CDR1 MNHEY and CDR2 SMNVEV (reference sequence). Here the CDR3 reads CASSLSRTRGLHSPLHF. In nucleotides, the CDR3 is TGTGCCAGCAGTTTATCCAGAACCAGGGGGCTCCATTCACCCCTCCACTTT.

The rearrangement uses TRBV20-1 and TRBJ1-5; the D gene is possibly TRBD1 (6 bases). Germline V gene lookup returns CDR1 DFQATT and CDR2 SNEGSKA (reference sequence). Trimming left V 3 bases short and J 7 bases short, with 16 bases between. The CDR3 loop spans 14 amino acids. The CDR3 nucleotides are TGCAGTGCTAGTAGGGGGTCAGGGGCCCAGCCCCAGCATTTT. This codes for CSASRGSGAQPQHF.

V usage is TRBV7-2 and J usage is TRBJ1-4; 11 positions agree with TRBD1. Looked up from germline, CDR1 is SGHTA and CDR2 is FQGNSA. The CDR3 length is 15 residues. Trimming cost V 6 bases and J 7 bases; bases outside gene matches: 7. The CDR3 region has the DNA TGTGCCAGCAGGTCGACCGGGACAGGGGGTGAAAAACTGTTTTTT. Its translation is CASRSTGTGGEKLFF.

V usage is TRBV2 and J usage is TRBJ2-2; possibly TRBD2 for D (6 bases). The V and J ends lost 4 bases and 1 base respectively, with 10 bases between them. Germline-derived CDR1 and CDR2 are SNHLY and FYNNEI. This CDR3 has 15 amino acids. As DNA, the CDR3 is TGTGCCAGCAGTGTAGGAGGGTTGAACACCGGGGAGCTGTTTTTT. This gives the protein CASSVGGLNTGELFF.

The gene calls are TRBV5-1 and TRBJ2-7; 11 bases match TRBD2. Germline V lookup: CDR1 SGHRS, CDR2 YFSETQ. The ends lost 4 bases at V and 3 bases at J; junction bases unmatched: 6. The CDR3 covers 15 residues. In nucleotides, the CDR3 is TGCGCCAGCAGCGTTAGCGGGGGGGCCTTCTACGAGCAGTACTTC. Its translation is CASSVSGGAFYEQYF. Full variable domain (rest looked up from reference TRBV5-1 and TRBJ2-7): KAGVTQTPRYLIKTRGQQVTLSCSPISGHRSVSWYQQTPGQGLQFLFEYFSETQRNKGNFPGRFSGRQFSNSRSEMNVSTLELGDSALYLCASSVSGGAFYEQYFGPGTRLTVT.

This clone is a singleton in its sample. CDR3 residues: CASTQDFATNEKLFF. CDR3 DNA: TGTGCCAGTACCCAGGACTTTGCAACTAATGAAAAACTGTTTTTT. The genes are TRBV19 and TRBJ1-4; D uncertain. Looked up from germline, CDR1 is LNHDA and CDR2 is SQIVND (reference sequence). This CDR3 has 15 amino acids. The ends were cut back, 7 bases at V and 0 bases at J, with 12 bases in the middle.

DNA for the CDR3: TGCGCCAGCAGCTTGGAATCCGGGGCTAATGAAAAACTGTTTTTT. Protein sequence: CASSLESGANEKLFF. The chain combines TRBV5-1 with TRBJ1-4; D not resolved. This CDR3 region has 15 residues. Germline CDR1 is SGHRS and CDR2 is YFSETQ. V was clipped by 0 bases and J by 3 bases, with 9 bases between them.

The chain carries TRBV10-3 and TRBJ1-5, with unresolved D. V gave up 0 bases and J gave up 6 bases, with 12 bases separating them. The CDR3 length is 15 residues. Germline loops: CDR1 ENHRY, CDR2 SYGVKD. The CDR3 sequence: CAISESRTAGQPQHF. The CDR3 DNA sequence: TGTGCCATCAGTGAGTCTCGCACAGCGGGTCAGCCCCAGCATTTT.

The V call is TRBV7-2, the J call TRBJ1-3; D is perhaps TRBD1 (5 bases). From germline, CDR1 is SGHTA and CDR2 FQGNSA. The CDR3 consists of 16 residues. Trimming removed 5 bases from V and 2 bases from J, with 16 bases in between. CDR3 in amino acids: CASSPVPQVPGNTIYF. In DNA, the CDR3 is TGTGCCAGCAGCCCCGTCCCACAGGTCCCTGGAAACACCATATATTTT.

CDR3 bases: TGTGCCAGCAGCTTCCAAGCGGGGCCCTACGAGCAGTACTTC. Amino acids: CASSFQAGPYEQYF. This chain joins TRBV7-6 and TRBJ2-7, with 7 bases aligning to TRBD2. Trimming cost V 3 bases and J 2 bases; bases outside gene matches: 4. This CDR3 region has 14 residues. Germline values: CDR1 SGHVS, CDR2 FNYEAQ.

This chain joins TRBV5-5 and TRBJ1-2; D unclear. Trimming removed 3 bases at V and 5 bases at J, with 8 bases between. Germline-derived CDR1 and CDR2 are SGHKS and YYEKEE (reference sequence). This CDR3 contains 12 residues. The CDR3 loop is CASSSGIYGYTF. The CDR3 DNA reads TGTGCCAGCAGCTCGGGTATTTATGGCTACACCTTC.

Only one count was recorded for this clone. This chain links TRBV19 with TRBJ2-2; D is undetermined. The CDR3 loop spans 16 amino acids. Trimming shortened V by 3 bases and J by 5 bases, and 16 bases separated the two germline ends. The V gene's germline CDR1 is LNHDA and CDR2 SQIVND (reference sequence). CDR3 amino acids: CASSMGPNVKTGELFF. The CDR3, as DNA: TGTGCCAGTAGTATGGGCCCGAACGTTAAGACCGGGGAGCTGTTTTTT.

The chain links TRBV28 to TRBJ2-7, with a tentative D call TRBD1 (5 bases). Germline CDR1 is MDHEN and CDR2 is SYDVKM. The CDR3 is 15 residues long. V was shortened by 6 bases and J by 0 bases, with 15 bases between the two germline ends. The CDR3, as DNA: TGTGCCAGCAGCGGAACAGGCAGGGTCTCCTACGAGCAGTACTTC. It translates to CASSGTGRVSYEQYF.

The chain carries TRBV5-1 and TRBJ2-1, with D maybe TRBD2 (6 bases). V was trimmed by 4 bases and J by 7 bases, leaving 33 bases between them. CDR1 and CDR2 (germline): SGHRS, YFSETQ. The CDR3 contains 20 residues. The CDR3 nucleotides read TGCGCCAGCAGCACCTGGGGAGGCATAGGGGTACTAGCTAGTAGGAATGAGCAGTTCTTC. This translates into CASSTWGGIGVLASRNEQFF.

The rearrangement uses TRBV5-4 and TRBJ2-4; D call uncertain. Germline-derived CDR1 and CDR2 are SGHNT and YYREEE (reference sequence). The germline V and J ends were trimmed by 1 base and 7 bases, with 15 bases remaining between them. The CDR3 loop spans 15 amino acids. In DNA, the CDR3 is TGTGCCAGCAGCTTGCCGCAGCCGGGTCGTAACATTCAGTACTTC. It is translated as CASSLPQPGRNIQYF.

The J gene is TRBJ1-3, the V gene TRBV18, with 7 bases identical to TRBD1. Germline lookup yields CDR1 KGHSH and CDR2 LQKENI. With V trimmed by 3 bases and J by 2 bases, 1 base remained unmatched. CDR3 length: 14 residues. CDR3 bases: TGTGCCAGCTCACCGACAGGGACTGGAAACACCATATATTTT. Translating gives CASSPTGTGNTIYF.

This clone was observed a handful of times. The rearrangement joins TRBV28 to TRBJ2-7; D unresolved. V lost 5 bases to trimming and J lost 4 bases, with 15 bases between them. The CDR3 has 14 residues. Looked up from germline, CDR1 is MDHEN and CDR2 is SYDVKM. CDR3 sequence reads: CASSRSVLIYEQYF. CDR3 sequence (DNA): TGTGCCAGCAGTCGGTCCGTCCTTATTTACGAGCAGTACTTC.

The rearrangement joins TRBV6-2 or TRBV6-3 to TRBJ2-7, with 12 bases lining up with TRBD2. Germline V CDR1 and CDR2: MNHEY, SVGEGT. The length of the CDR3 is 16 residues. V shed 2 bases, J shed 3 bases, and the junction held 5 bases outside the gene matches. CDR3 coding DNA: TGTGCCAGCAGTTACGGACTAGCGGGGTTGGGCTACGAGCAGTACTTC. It yields the protein CASSYGLAGLGYEQYF.

This rearrangement joins TRBV15 to TRBJ1-2; no definite D call. The V end lost 0 bases, the J end lost 8 bases, and 10 bases lay between the germline ends. The CDR3 covers 13 residues. Germline CDR1 is LNHNV and CDR2 is YYDKDF (reference sequence). CDR3 nucleotides: TGTGCCACCAGCAGAGATCAACTCACGGGCTACACCTTC. This translates into CATSRDQLTGYTF.

This chain links TRBV19 with TRBJ1-1; D is undetermined. The germline gives CDR1 LNHDA, CDR2 SQIVND (reference sequence). This CDR3 is built from 16 residues. Trimming removed 5 bases from V and 0 bases from J, with 16 bases in between. CDR3 in amino acids: CASSEPYRVVNTEAFF. CDR3 nucleotides: TGTGCCAGTAGTGAGCCATATCGAGTGGTGAACACTGAAGCTTTCTTT.

This chain uses TRBV6-2 or TRBV6-3 with TRBJ2-1; 8 bases align to TRBD1. Germline assignment: CDR1 MNHEY and CDR2 SVGEGT. The V segment lost 5 bases and the J segment 3 bases; nucleotides outside the gene matches: 6. The CDR3 is 15 residues long. Here the CDR3 reads CASSPQGANYNEQFF. CDR3 coding DNA: TGTGCCAGCAGTCCGCAGGGGGCTAACTACAATGAGCAGTTCTTC.

This clone was observed once. The chain is built from TRBV5-6 and TRBJ1-6; D uncertain. V lost 2 bases and J lost 7, with 10 bases in between. Germline values: CDR1 SGHDT, CDR2 YYEEEE. The CDR3 contains 14 residues. The CDR3 nucleotides read TGTGCCAGCAGCTTAATCACAGCAAATTCACCCCTCCACTTT. Protein sequence: CASSLITANSPLHF.

A single count supports this clone. The V call is TRBV3-1 (or the pseudogene TRBV3-2), the J call TRBJ2-1, with a tentative D call TRBD1 (6 bases). The germline V gene has CDR1 LGHDT and CDR2 YNNKEL (reference sequence). This CDR3 contains 15 residues. Trimming cost V 4 bases and J 2 bases, with 12 bases left between them. The DNA of the CDR3 is TGTGCCAGCAGCCTCCCGCAGGGGACCTACAATGAGCAGTTCTTC. Translated: CASSLPQGTYNEQFF.